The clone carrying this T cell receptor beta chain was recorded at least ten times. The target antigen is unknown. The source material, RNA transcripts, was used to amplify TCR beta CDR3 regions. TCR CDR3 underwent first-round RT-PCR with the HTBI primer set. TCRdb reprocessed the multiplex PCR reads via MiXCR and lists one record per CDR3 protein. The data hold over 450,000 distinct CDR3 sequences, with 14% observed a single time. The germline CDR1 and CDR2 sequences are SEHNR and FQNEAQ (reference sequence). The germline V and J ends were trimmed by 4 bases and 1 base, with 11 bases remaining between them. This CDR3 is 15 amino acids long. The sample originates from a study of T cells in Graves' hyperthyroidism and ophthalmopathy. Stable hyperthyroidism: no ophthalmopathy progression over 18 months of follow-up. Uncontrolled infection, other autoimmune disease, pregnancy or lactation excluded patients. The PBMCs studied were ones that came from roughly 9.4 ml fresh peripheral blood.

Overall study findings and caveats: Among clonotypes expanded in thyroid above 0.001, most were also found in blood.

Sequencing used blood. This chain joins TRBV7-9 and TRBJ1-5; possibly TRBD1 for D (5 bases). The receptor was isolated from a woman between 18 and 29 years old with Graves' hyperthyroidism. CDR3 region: CASSSGTGSNQPQHF. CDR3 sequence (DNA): TGTGCCAGCAGCTCAGGGACGGGAAGCAATCAGCCCCAGCATTTT.